This is a list of T cell receptor beta chains from one sample in a study of PD-1 blockade in classical Hodgkin lymphoma. Generated by immunoSEQ multiplex PCR, the TCRdb table keeps only in-frame clones and is missing some. The repertoire consists of roughly 51,000 clones, with 65% to 80% occurring once and the leading ten covering about 12%. This specimen consisted of peripheral blood mononuclear cells (PBMCs), obtained before the fourth cycle of nivolumab. These receptors all come from a human donor with classical Hodgkin lymphoma. The CDR3 runs from the conserved cysteine through the conserved F or W. D genes are given only for firm matches. Clone size is stated in some rows and not others, as once, few, many or a class when expanded.

clone_size: NA; j_call: TRBJ2-3; d_call: TRBD2; v_call: TRBV29-1; cdr3_aa: CSVVGGSNTDTQYF; cdr3_nt: TGCAGCGTTGTCGGCGGGAGTAACACAGATACGCAGTATTTT
clone_size: NA; j_call: TRBJ1-1; d_call: NA; v_call: TRBV7-9; cdr3_aa: CASSLERGTEAFF; cdr3_nt: TGTGCCAGCAGCTTAGAAAGGGGCACTGAAGCTTTCTTT
clone_size: NA; j_call: TRBJ1-1; d_call: NA; v_call: TRBV28; cdr3_aa: CASSLAEEREDTEAFF; cdr3_nt: TGTGCCAGCAGTTTAGCCGAAGAAAGGGAGGACACTGAAGCTTTCTTT
clone_size: NA; j_call: TRBJ1-2; d_call: TRBD1; v_call: TRBV5-1; cdr3_aa: CASSPGQSYGYTF; cdr3_nt: TGCGCCAGCAGCCCGGGACAGAGCTATGGCTACACCTTC
clone_size: once; j_call: TRBJ2-2; d_call: NA; v_call: TRBV6-5; cdr3_aa: CASNPRSGGELFF; cdr3_nt: TGTGCCAGCAATCCCAGATCGGGGGGGGAGCTGTTTTTT
clone_size: few; j_call: TRBJ2-1; d_call: TRBD2; v_call: TRBV27; cdr3_aa: CASSLTEWEGPSGEQFF; cdr3_nt: TGTGCCAGCAGTTTAACGGAGTGGGAGGGCCCATCAGGAGAGCAGTTCTTC
clone_size: NA; j_call: TRBJ1-2; d_call: TRBD1; v_call: TRBV27; cdr3_aa: CASSLAGGGGYTF; cdr3_nt: TGTGCCAGCAGTTTGGCAGGGGGCGGTGGCTACACCTTC
clone_size: NA; j_call: TRBJ2-7; d_call: TRBD1; v_call: TRBV19; cdr3_aa: CASQLGGQGYYEQYF; cdr3_nt: TGTGCCAGCCAGCTTGGGGGACAGGGATATTACGAGCAGTACTTC
clone_size: NA; j_call: TRBJ1-2; d_call: NA; v_call: TRBV7-2; cdr3_aa: CASSTQRGNYGYTF; cdr3_nt: TGTGCCAGCAGCACGCAAAGGGGGAACTATGGCTACACCTTC
clone_size: NA; j_call: TRBJ2-1; d_call: TRBD1; v_call: TRBV10-1; cdr3_aa: CASSLNRGLGNEQFF; cdr3_nt: TGCGCCAGCAGTCTCAACAGGGGGCTAGGAAATGAGCAGTTCTTC
clone_size: NA; j_call: TRBJ2-7; d_call: NA; v_call: TRBV7-6; cdr3_aa: CASSRAWGPYYEQYF; cdr3_nt: TGTGCCAGCAGCCGAGCGTGGGGCCCCTACTACGAGCAGTACTTC
clone_size: NA; j_call: TRBJ2-7; d_call: NA; v_call: TRBV5-1; cdr3_aa: CASSLREFNLEQYF; cdr3_nt: TGCGCCAGCAGCTTGCGGGAGTTCAACCTCGAGCAGTACTTC
clone_size: NA; j_call: TRBJ2-7; d_call: NA; v_call: TRBV25-1; cdr3_aa: CASSEGYEQYF; cdr3_nt: TGTGCCAGCAGTGAGGGATACGAGCAGTACTTC
clone_size: once; j_call: TRBJ1-1; d_call: TRBD1; v_call: TRBV19; cdr3_aa: CASSLRTGLAPTEAFF; cdr3_nt: TGTGCCAGTAGTCTCCGGACAGGTTTGGCTCCCACTGAAGCTTTCTTT
clone_size: NA; j_call: TRBJ2-7; d_call: NA; v_call: TRBV5-1; cdr3_aa: CASSLGGREQYF; cdr3_nt: TGCGCCAGCAGCTTGGGAGGTCGCGAGCAGTACTTC